The present T cell receptor (beta chain) was sequenced within a study of shared clonotypes between healthy human individuals. Comments on this clone: What it binds is not known.

Study findings and constraints: Rarefaction analysis demonstrated incomplete sorted-subset sequencing notwithstanding large depth.

Assay execution proceeded at the deep level. Here immunoSEQ multiplex PCR was the method, and the copy in TCRdb shows in-frame clones only, minus some. This sample has about a million clones, with roughly 80% found just once. This CDR3 contains 16 residues. Germline-derived CDR1 and CDR2 are SGHTA and FQGNSA. V gave up 6 bases and J gave up 0 bases; unmatched junction bases: 8. The receptor was derived from a man in his late teens or twenties in good health. Some clones in this sample may be carry-over from other donors' samples. The sample consisted of memory CD4+ T cells from PBMCs. Subset given: CD45RA-negative fraction. This sequence joins TRBV7-2 and TRBJ1-2, with TRBD1 identical over 9 bases. CDR3 coding DNA: TGTGCCAGCAGGGGGACAGGGCCTCAAGCTAACTATGGCTACACCTTC. The encoded protein is CASRGTGPQANYGYTF.